This TCR beta chain was sequenced for a study of T cells in localized non-small cell lung cancer. This clone was seen a single time. V lost 7 bases and J 4 bases, leaving 11 bases between the germline ends. This CDR3 region has 13 residues. Per germline, CDR1 WSHSY and CDR2 SAAADI. Measured with immunoSEQ multiplex PCR; TCRdb has only the in-frame clones, and not every one. Of about 14,000 clones in the sample, about 80% were seen once. This chain connects TRBV10-2 to TRBJ1-3; D gene unclear. Sequences were derived from peripheral blood, sampled before any cancer treatment. The clonotype comes from a female donor older than 55 with stage I squamous cell lung carcinoma. CDR3 in amino acids: CASKLNGGNTIYF. CDR3 nucleotide sequence: TGCGCCAGCAAGCTGAACGGGGGAAACACCATATATTTT.